This record concerns one TCR beta chain sequence. How the authors handled the data: Amplifying reference gene primers gave estimates of nucleated cell counts. TCRdb's table, derived via immunoSEQ multiplex PCR, lists solely in-frame clones and lacks some. That table supplies the V and J calls and clone size; D and trimming were determined from the DNA. This table holds 36,000 or so clones, just over 90% found once. Germline V gives CDR1 SGDLS, CDR2 YYNGEE. The CDR3 covers 15 residues. V was clipped by 0 bases and J by 2 bases; unmatched bases: 5. This sample was taken from a study of blood T cell repertoires in COVID-19. Study context: Spain, Italy and the United States supplied samples that represented acute and convalescent COVID-19. PBMCs, B-cell-depleted T cells, or T cells provided the cDNA or gDNA that made up the material.

This receptor was obtained from a human donor in a cohort sampled during active COVID-19. The chain carries TRBV9 and TRBJ2-7; 7 nucleotides agree with TRBD2. The sequencing input was peripheral blood. CDR3 in amino acids: CASSVGQRGAYEQYF. CDR3 DNA: TGTGCCAGCAGCGTAGGTCAGCGGGGAGCCTACGAGCAGTACTTC. Supplemented by reference TRBV9 and TRBJ2-7, the full variable domain reads DSGVTQTPKHLITATGQRVTLRCSPRSGDLSVYWYQQSLDQGLQFLIQYYNGEERAKGNILERFSAQQFPDLHSELNLSSLELGDSALYFCASSVGQRGAYEQYFGPGTRLTVT.